The 24 T cell receptor beta chains below all came from one sample that was sequenced in a study of identical twins. MiXCR, applied by TCRdb to the 5' RACE reads, yields one record per CDR3 protein. In the table there are 150,000 or so distinct CDR3 sequences, approximately 3.5% of which are singletons. The sample comprised memory T cells sorted from blood. The source of these receptors is a man aged 18-30 years in good health.

This clonotype was seen repeatedly, ten times or more. V is TRBV5-1 and J is TRBJ2-5, with D possibly TRBD1 on 5 matching bases. Trimming stripped 0 bases from V and 5 bases from J, with 11 bases between. This CDR3 comprises 14 residues. The V gene's germline CDR1 is SGHRS and CDR2 YFSETQ. CDR3 DNA sequence: TGCGCCAGCAGCTTGGTGGGGTCAGGGGAGACCCAGTACTTC. It translates to CASSLVGSGETQYF.

This clonotype appeared many times. The chain combines TRBV5-1 with TRBJ2-1, with TRBD1 matching 11 bases. The CDR3 is 15 amino acids. V shed 8 bases, J shed 3 bases, and the junction held 7 bases outside the gene matches. From germline, CDR1 is SGHRS and CDR2 YFSETQ. DNA for the CDR3: TGCGCCAGTAAGCCCGGGACAGGGGGCTACAATGAGCAGTTCTTC. This encodes CASKPGTGGYNEQFF. Combining the CDR3 with reference TRBV5-1 and TRBJ2-1 gives the whole variable domain KAGVTQTPRYLIKTRGQQVTLSCSPISGHRSVSWYQQTPGQGLQFLFEYFSETQRNKGNFPGRFSGRQFSNSRSEMNVSTLELGDSALYLCASKPGTGGYNEQFFGPGTRLTVL.

This clonotype was seen ten or more times. CDR3: CASSSDQPQHF. The CDR3 nucleotides are TGTGCCAGCAGTTCAGATCAGCCCCAGCATTTT. The rearrangement links TRBV2 to TRBJ1-5, with D uncertain. The V gene lost 5 bases and the J gene lost 5 bases, with 4 bases spanning the gap. The germline CDR1 and CDR2 sequences are SNHLY and FYNNEI. The length of the CDR3 is 11 residues.

The table lists this clonotype with many counts. This rearrangement joins TRBV6-2 or TRBV6-3 to TRBJ2-7; D call uncertain. CDR3 length equals 14 residues. Germline V gives CDR1 MNHEY, CDR2 SVGEGT. Deletions cut 2 bases from V and 2 bases from J, with 10 bases between. In nucleotides, the CDR3 is TGTGCCAGCAGTTACGGCGGCAGTACCTACGAGCAGTACTTC. Its protein product is CASSYGGSTYEQYF.

This clonotype was detected a few times. The chain uses TRBV20-1 and TRBJ2-5; D remains ambiguous. The germline CDR1 and CDR2 sequences are DFQATT and SNEGSKA (reference sequence). CDR3 length: 15 residues. Trimming took 3 bases from V and 3 from J, leaving 17 bases between them. CDR3 nucleotides: TGCAGTGCTAGGGCCATTTTAACAGAAAAAGAGACCCAGTACTTC. Translation gives CSARAILTEKETQYF.

The sample holds many counts of this clonotype. CDR3 sequence reads: CSARDGTLPREQYF. CDR3 bases: TGCAGTGCTAGAGATGGAACCTTACCAAGGGAGCAGTACTTC. The chain has TRBV20-1 and TRBJ2-7; D remains unclear. The V and J ends lost 0 bases and 7 bases respectively, with 16 bases between them. This CDR3 spans 14 amino acids. The germline CDR1 and CDR2 sequences are DFQATT and SNEGSKA (reference sequence).

This clonotype was found a few times. The rearrangement uses TRBV6-1 and TRBJ2-3; D gene unclear. Trimming took 7 bases from V and 7 from J, leaving 12 bases between them. Germline V gene sequence: CDR1 MNHNS, CDR2 SASEGT. The CDR3 has 12 residues. The CDR3 reads CASTQSINTQYF. As DNA, the CDR3 is TGTGCCAGCACTCAGAGTATCAATACGCAGTATTTT.

This clonotype was found many times. The rearrangement links TRBV5-1 to TRBJ2-3; weak D call: TRBD1 (6 bases). The germline V and J ends were trimmed by 4 bases and 3 bases, with 12 bases remaining between them. The germline V gene has CDR1 SGHRS and CDR2 YFSETQ. This CDR3 is 14 amino acids long. The CDR3 loop reads CASSQGSVTDTQYF. The CDR3, as DNA: TGCGCCAGCAGCCAGGGGTCTGTTACAGATACGCAGTATTTT.

This clonotype showed up many times. DNA for the CDR3: TGTGCCAGCAGCTTAGCGCACGGCCCCTACGAGCAGTACGTC. The encoded protein is CASSLAHGPYEQYV. The genes are TRBV7-2 and TRBJ2-7; D gene uncertain. Per the germline V gene, CDR1 is SGHTA and CDR2 is FQGNSA. This CDR3 comprises 14 residues. The ends were cut back, 0 bases at V and 2 bases at J, with 8 bases in the middle.

This clonotype was seen at least ten times. The chain uses TRBV5-1 and TRBJ1-5; D call uncertain. CDR3 length: 14 amino acids. Germline loops: CDR1 SGHRS, CDR2 YFSETQ. V lost 4 bases to trimming and J lost 5 bases, with 13 bases between them. CDR3 sequence: CASSPGGGYQPQHF. In nucleotides, the CDR3 is TGCGCCAGCAGCCCCGGCGGCGGATATCAGCCCCAGCATTTT.

This clonotype has at least ten counts. V usage is TRBV30 and J usage is TRBJ1-6; D may be TRBD1 (6 bases). V was shortened by 0 bases and J by 6 bases, with 6 bases between the two germline ends. The CDR3 loop spans 13 amino acids. Germline CDR1 and CDR2: GTSNPN and SVGIG (reference sequence). CDR3 nucleotide sequence: TGTGCCTGGAGTGTACAGGGTAATTCACCCCTCCACTTT. Residues: CAWSVQGNSPLHF.

This clonotype was observed at least ten times. The chain couples TRBV28 to TRBJ2-3; no reliable D call. The CDR3 is 16 amino acids. V was cut by 6 bases and J by 7 bases, with 23 bases left in between. Germline CDR1 is MDHEN and CDR2 is SYDVKM. CDR3 nucleotide sequence: TGTGCCAGCAGGAATATCCGACTGGCCCCCGATCATACGCAGTATTTT. Residues: CASRNIRLAPDHTQYF.

V gene TRBV7-8 combines with J gene TRBJ2-2; TRBD2 matches 9 bases. The V segment lost 1 base and the J segment 7 bases; nucleotides outside the gene matches: 7. Germline assignment: CDR1 SGHVS and CDR2 FQNEAQ. The CDR3 sequence is 16 residues long. The DNA for the CDR3 is TGTGCCAGCAGCTTAGAGATTCTAGCGGGGAGCGGGGAGCTGTTTTTT. Translated, it gives CASSLEILAGSGELFF.

There are many counts of this clonotype. The chain uses TRBV5-1 and TRBJ2-2; 8 bases fit TRBD2. Germline values: CDR1 SGHRS, CDR2 YFSETQ. The CDR3 totals 14 residues. J lost 6 bases, V lost 5 bases, and 6 bases had no gene match. The CDR3 sequence is CASRATSAAGELFF. Here the CDR3 DNA reads TGCGCCAGCAGGGCGACTAGCGCTGCCGGGGAGCTGTTTTTT. Variable domain in full (rest from reference TRBV5-1 and TRBJ2-2): KAGVTQTPRYLIKTRGQQVTLSCSPISGHRSVSWYQQTPGQGLQFLFEYFSETQRNKGNFPGRFSGRQFSNSRSEMNVSTLELGDSALYLCASRATSAAGELFFGEGSRLTVL.

The J gene is TRBJ2-4, the V gene TRBV21-1. TRBV21-1 is termed a pseudogene. CDR3 length: 13 residues. CDR3 in DNA: TGTGCCACCTTCACCGTGGGCAAAAACATTCAGTACTTC. Residues: CATFTVGKNIQYF.

This clonotype was observed many times. The V and J genes are TRBV12-3 or TRBV12-4 and TRBJ1-1; TRBD1 is a possible D gene (5 bases). V lost 2 bases and J lost 2, with 12 bases in between. This CDR3 contains 15 residues. The CDR3 region is CASSLRGVGNTEAFF. The CDR3, as DNA: TGTGCCAGCAGTTTACGGGGCGTCGGTAACACTGAAGCTTTCTTT.

This clonotype occurred many times. The chain employs TRBV7-2 and TRBJ1-5, with a tentative D call TRBD1 (6 bases). V lost 1 base and J 2 bases, leaving 6 bases between the germline ends. The CDR3 is made up of 14 amino acids. The germline V gene has CDR1 SGHTA and CDR2 FQGNSA. The CDR3 here is CASSLGGRNQPQHF. CDR3 DNA sequence: TGTGCCAGCAGCTTAGGGGGGCGCAATCAGCCCCAGCATTTT.

The sample holds many counts of this clonotype. The chain combines TRBV12-3 or TRBV12-4 with TRBJ2-1, with 11 bases that match TRBD2. The V and J ends lost 8 bases and 6 bases, in that order; junction bases with no gene match: 9. The CDR3 length is 15 residues. The CDR3 DNA sequence: TGTGCCAGCCGACCCCTAGCGGGAGGAGGCAATGAGCAGTTCTTC. As protein: CASRPLAGGGNEQFF.

A note on this clonotype: Just one base apart from a much larger clone, this may be a read error. The V gene is TRBV27, the J gene TRBJ1-5; no clear D gene. V lost 6 bases, J lost 5 bases, and 20 bases lay in between. This CDR3 is built from 16 residues. Germline lookup yields CDR1 MNHEY and CDR2 SMNVEV (reference sequence). The CDR3 DNA follows: TGTGCCAGCAGATTAGGGTCGTCGCCCGGGGATCAGCCCCAGCATTTT. Its protein is CASRLGSSPGDQPQHF.

This sequence joins TRBV5-1 and TRBJ2-5; 15 bases fit TRBD2. The CDR3 consists of 18 residues. The V gene end was trimmed by 1 base and the J gene end by 0 bases; junction bases not matched to a gene: 4. The germline V gene encodes CDR1 SGHRS and CDR2 YFSETQ. This CDR3 is CASSLTGTSGGYQETQYF. The CDR3 nucleotides are TGCGCCAGCAGCTTGACCGGGACTAGCGGGGGGTACCAAGAGACCCAGTACTTC.

This clonotype was found many times. The J gene is TRBJ1-4, the V gene TRBV20-1; no reliable D call. The CDR3 contains 10 residues. The V end lost 4 bases, the J end lost 10 bases, and 7 bases lay between the germline ends. Germline CDR1 is DFQATT and CDR2 is SNEGSKA (reference sequence). The CDR3 is CSATRRKLFF. The CDR3 nucleotides are TGCAGTGCTACCAGGAGAAAACTGTTTTTT.

Many counts were recorded for this clonotype. The chain employs TRBV6-1 and TRBJ1-2, with D unresolved. Germline CDR1 reads MNHNS; CDR2 reads SASEGT. The CDR3 runs 15 residues. The ends were cut back, 6 bases at V and 2 bases at J, with 16 bases in the middle. CDR3 in DNA: TGTGCCAGCAGCTCTCCCCGACGGTCCAACTATGGCTACACCTTC. Translated, it gives CASSSPRRSNYGYTF.

This clonotype was observed at least ten times. Here the CDR3 DNA reads TGTGCCTGGAAAAGATTCTCTGGAAACACCATATATTTT. The encoded protein is CAWKRFSGNTIYF. V usage is TRBV30 and J usage is TRBJ1-3; D gene unclear. The CDR3 is 13 amino acids. Germline V gene sequence: CDR1 GTSNPN, CDR2 SVGIG (reference sequence). Trimming cost V 4 bases and J 0 bases, with 7 bases left between them.

This clonotype appeared many times. The rearrangement uses TRBV5-1 and TRBJ2-1; D may be TRBD1 (5 bases). The CDR3 spans 16 residues. The V and J ends lost 0 bases and 2 bases respectively, with 12 bases between them. The germline V gene has CDR1 SGHRS and CDR2 YFSETQ. The CDR3 spells CASSLAPTDTYNEQFF. For the CDR3, the DNA is TGCGCCAGCAGCTTGGCCCCGACAGATACCTACAATGAGCAGTTCTTC.